A single TCR beta chain is shown here with its context. The data stem from a study of CXCR3-negative and CXCR3-positive naive CD8 T cells. Sorting yielded triplicates of a few hundred thousand cells for each CD8+ T cell subset. A CD45RO-CCR7+CD27+CD95- profile was what naive CD8+ T cells displayed. The authors made the TRB cDNA libraries by 5' RACE using UMI labels. One entry per CDR3 protein, without DNA, is what TCRdb gives after re-calling the 5' RACE reads. Recorded for this sample: tens of thousands of distinct CDR3 sequences. Material for sequencing was naive CXCR3- CD8+ T cells from blood. Subset reported: CD45RO-CCR7+CD27+CD95- naive CD8+ T cells lacking CXCR3 (TNR3-). This clonotype was sampled from a human donor in good health. Some clones in this sample may be carry-over from other donors' samples.

CDR3 loop: CASSLVLGTSVYEQYF. V usage is TRBV7-9 and J usage is TRBJ2-7; TCRdb's assignment of TRBD1 cannot be checked, as there is no DNA. Germline CDR1 reads SEHNR; CDR2 reads FQNEAQ (reference sequence). This CDR3 comprises 16 residues.